This T cell receptor beta chain was profiled in a study of CD8 T cells in Susac syndrome. RNA totalling roughly 0.45 to 1 ug underwent reverse transcription with random hexamers. The CDR3 of TCR beta was amplified by immunoSEQ multiplex PCR across 54 Vbeta and 13 Jbeta. Via MiXCR, TCRdb re-called the immunoSEQ multiplex PCR reads, giving one row per CDR3 protein. The sample has some 110,000 distinct CDR3 sequences; about 92% are singletons. This CDR3 is 15 amino acids long. V shed 3 bases and J 7 bases; nucleotides not matched to a gene: 10. Germline V gives CDR1 SGHRS, CDR2 YFSETQ. This clonotype was recorded a few times. Sequencing of TCR beta was undertaken in CD8+ and CD4+ T cells derived from blood. The patients serving as multiple sclerosis controls were treatment-naive. They had stable or active relapsing-remitting disease and fulfilled revised McDonald criteria.

Input material: CD4+ T cells from PBMCs. This TCR was recovered from a human donor with multiple sclerosis. The chain employs TRBV5-1 and TRBJ2-1, with 7 bases identical to TRBD1. The DNA for the CDR3 is TGCGCCAGCAGCTATACGACAGGGAAGAGGAATGAGCAGTTCTTC. Protein product: CASSYTTGKRNEQFF.